Given below is one T cell receptor (beta chain) in context. As yet, its antigen is unknown. Here the CDR3 omits its conserved ending phenylalanine or tryptophan, so a read error is the likely source. The data belong to a study of tumor-infiltrating lymphocytes in primary liver carcinoma. Total RNA (around 0.45 ug) served as template for TCR beta cDNA synthesis primed by a constant-region primer. Slightly modified ARM-PCR with three nested multiplex PCR rounds yielded TCR beta libraries. TCRdb itself ran the multiplex PCR reads through MiXCR, one entry per CDR3 protein. Among some 180,000 distinct CDR3 sequences listed, around four fifths were seen once. The approximately 20-31 mg bulk tissue piece was not sorted before simultaneous RNA and DNA extraction. Regarding the study as a whole: The top-250-clone fraction was significantly higher in tumors than in blood (p = 0.039).

Source material: tumor tissue from primary liver carcinoma. The TCR originated in a man aged 35-49 years with primary liver carcinoma and hepatitis B virus infection.

CDR3 sequence (DNA): TGCAGCGCCTCGGGACTAGCGGGACTTGGGAAGCTGTTTGTT. Its translation: CSASGLAGLGKLFV. The V gene is TRBV29-1, the J gene TRBJ2-2, with 13 bases that match TRBD2. The CDR3 covers 14 residues. Trimming cost V 7 bases and J 12 bases; bases outside gene matches: 11. CDR1 and CDR2 from the germline V gene are SQVTM and ANQGSEA.